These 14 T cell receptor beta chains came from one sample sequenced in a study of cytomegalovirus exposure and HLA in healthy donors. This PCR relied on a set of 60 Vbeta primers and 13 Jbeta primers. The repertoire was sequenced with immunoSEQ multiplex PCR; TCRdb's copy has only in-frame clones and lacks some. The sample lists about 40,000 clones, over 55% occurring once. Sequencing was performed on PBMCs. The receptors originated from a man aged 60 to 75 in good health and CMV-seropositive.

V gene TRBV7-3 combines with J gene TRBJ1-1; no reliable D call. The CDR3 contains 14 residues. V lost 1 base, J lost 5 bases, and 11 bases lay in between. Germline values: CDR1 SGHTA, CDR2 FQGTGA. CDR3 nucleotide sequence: TGTGCCAGCAGCTTAATGCCGGGTGGTACTGAAGCTTTCTTT. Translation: CASSLMPGGTEAFF. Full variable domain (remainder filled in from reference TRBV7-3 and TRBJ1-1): GAGVSQTPSNKVTEKGKYVELRCDPISGHTALYWYRQSLGQGPEFLIYFQGTGAADDSGLPNDRFFAVRPEGSVSTLKIQRTERGDSAVYLCASSLMPGGTEAFFGQGTRLTVV.

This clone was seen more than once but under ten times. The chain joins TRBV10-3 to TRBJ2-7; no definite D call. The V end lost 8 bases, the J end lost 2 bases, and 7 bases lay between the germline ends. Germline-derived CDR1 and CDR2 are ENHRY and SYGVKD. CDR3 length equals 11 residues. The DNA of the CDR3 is TGTGCCATCCAGGATACCTACGAGCAGTACTTC. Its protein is CAIQDTYEQYF.

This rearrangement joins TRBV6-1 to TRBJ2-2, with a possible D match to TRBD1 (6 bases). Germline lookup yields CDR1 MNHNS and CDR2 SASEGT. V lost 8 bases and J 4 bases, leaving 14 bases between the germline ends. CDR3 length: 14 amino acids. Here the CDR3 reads CASYIRGSTGELFF. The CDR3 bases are TGTGCCAGCTACATAAGGGGGAGCACCGGGGAGCTGTTTTTT.

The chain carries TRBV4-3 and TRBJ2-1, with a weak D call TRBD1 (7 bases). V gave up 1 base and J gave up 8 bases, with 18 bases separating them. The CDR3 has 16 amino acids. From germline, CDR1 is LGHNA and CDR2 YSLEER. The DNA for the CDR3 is TGCGCCAGCAGCCAAGCAGGGCCAGGGGGAGGATATGAGCAGTTCTTC. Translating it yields CASSQAGPGGGYEQFF.

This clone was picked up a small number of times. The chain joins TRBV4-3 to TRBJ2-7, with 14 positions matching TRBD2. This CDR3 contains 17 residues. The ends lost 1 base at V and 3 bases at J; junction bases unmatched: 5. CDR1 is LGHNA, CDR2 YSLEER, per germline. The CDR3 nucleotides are TGCGCCAGCAGCCAAGCGGGACTAGCGGGAGAAGTCTACGAGCAGTACTTC. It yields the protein CASSQAGLAGEVYEQYF.

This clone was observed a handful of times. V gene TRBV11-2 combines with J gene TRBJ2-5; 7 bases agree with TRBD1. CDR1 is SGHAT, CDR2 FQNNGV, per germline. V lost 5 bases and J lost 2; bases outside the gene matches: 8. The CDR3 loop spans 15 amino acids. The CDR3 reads CASSRTGGVQETQYF. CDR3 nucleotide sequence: TGTGCCAGCAGCCGGACAGGTGGGGTTCAAGAGACCCAGTACTTC. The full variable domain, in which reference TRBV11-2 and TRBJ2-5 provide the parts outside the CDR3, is EAGVAQSPRYKIIEKRQSVAFWCNPISGHATLYWYQQILGQGPKLLIQFQNNGVVDDSQLPKDRFSAERLKGVDSTLKIQPAKLEDSAVYLCASSRTGGVQETQYFGPGTRLLVL.

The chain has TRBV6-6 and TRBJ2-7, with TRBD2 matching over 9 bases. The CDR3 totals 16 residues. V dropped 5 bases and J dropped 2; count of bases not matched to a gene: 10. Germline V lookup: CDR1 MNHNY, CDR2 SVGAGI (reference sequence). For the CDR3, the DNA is TGTGCCAGCAGTACACGTGGGCTAGCGGGACCCTACGAGCAGTACTTC. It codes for CASSTRGLAGPYEQYF.

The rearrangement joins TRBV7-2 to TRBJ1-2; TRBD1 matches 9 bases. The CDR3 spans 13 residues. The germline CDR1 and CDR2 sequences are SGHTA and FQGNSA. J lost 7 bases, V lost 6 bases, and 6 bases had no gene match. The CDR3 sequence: CASSRRDRVGYTF. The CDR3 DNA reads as TGTGCCAGCAGTCGCCGGGACAGGGTTGGCTACACCTTC.

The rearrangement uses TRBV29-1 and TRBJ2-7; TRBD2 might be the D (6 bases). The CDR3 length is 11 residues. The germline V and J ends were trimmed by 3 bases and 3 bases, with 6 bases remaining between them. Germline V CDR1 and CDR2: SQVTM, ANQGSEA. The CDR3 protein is CSVDGGYEQYF. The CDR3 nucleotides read TGCAGCGTTGACGGGGGCTACGAGCAGTACTTC.

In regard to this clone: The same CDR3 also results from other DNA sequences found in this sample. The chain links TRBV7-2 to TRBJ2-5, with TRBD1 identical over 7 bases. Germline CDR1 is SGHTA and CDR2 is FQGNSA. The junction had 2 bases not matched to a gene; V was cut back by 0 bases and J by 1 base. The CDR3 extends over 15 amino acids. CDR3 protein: CASSLAGTAQETQYF. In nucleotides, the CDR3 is TGTGCCAGCAGCTTAGCCGGGACAGCCCAAGAGACCCAGTACTTC.

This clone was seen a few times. The CDR3 DNA is TGTGCCAGCAGCTTAGATCTCTGGGAGTCGGGAAACACCATATATTTT. It specifies CASSLDLWESGNTIYF. The J gene is TRBJ1-3, the V gene TRBV11-2; D remains unclear. Between the trimmed V and J ends, which lost 0 bases and 4 bases, there was a span of 13 bases. Germline CDR1 SGHAT, CDR2 FQNNGV. CDR3 length: 16 amino acids.

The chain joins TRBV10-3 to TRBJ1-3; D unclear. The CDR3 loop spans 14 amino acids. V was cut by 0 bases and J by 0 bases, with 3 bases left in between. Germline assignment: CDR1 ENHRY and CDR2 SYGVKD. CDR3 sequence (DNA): TGTGCCATCAGTGAGTCCGGCTCTGGAAACACCATATATTTT. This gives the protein CAISESGSGNTIYF.

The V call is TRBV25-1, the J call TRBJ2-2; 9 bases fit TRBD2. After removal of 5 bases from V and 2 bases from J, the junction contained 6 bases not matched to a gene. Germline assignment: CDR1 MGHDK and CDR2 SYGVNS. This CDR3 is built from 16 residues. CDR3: CASSPRLAVNTGELFF. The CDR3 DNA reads TGTGCCAGCAGTCCCCGACTAGCGGTAAACACCGGGGAGCTGTTTTTT.

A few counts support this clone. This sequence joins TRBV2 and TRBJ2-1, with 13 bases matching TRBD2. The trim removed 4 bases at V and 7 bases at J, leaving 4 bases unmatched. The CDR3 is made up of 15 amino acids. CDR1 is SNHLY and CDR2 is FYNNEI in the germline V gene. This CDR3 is CASSVGLAGTNEQFF. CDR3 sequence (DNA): TGTGCCAGCAGTGTGGGACTAGCGGGAACGAATGAGCAGTTCTTC.